This is a list of T cell receptor beta chains from one sample in a study of shared clonotypes between healthy human individuals. Using immunoSEQ multiplex PCR, the repertoire was profiled, and TCRdb retains in-frame clones only, with some absent. The sample yields around 2.1 million clones, about 92% seen once. Sequenced material: naive CD8+ T cells from PBMCs. These receptors came from a man younger than 35 in good health. Some clones in this sample may be carry-over from other donors' samples. The CDR3 runs from the conserved cysteine through the conserved F or W. The order of the fields is J gene, V gene, clone size, D gene, CDR3 DNA, CDR3 protein. The D gene is left open where the match is weak. Not every row has a clone size; where given, it reads once, few, many or a size class.

j_call: TRBJ2-5
v_call: TRBV15
clone_size: .
d_call: .
cdr3_nt: TGTGCCACCAGCAGGAGGGGAGAGACCCAGTACTTC
cdr3_aa: CATSRRGETQYF

j_call: TRBJ1-4
v_call: TRBV27
clone_size: .
d_call: TRBD1
cdr3_nt: TGTGCCAGCAGTTCGGGACAGCACCATAATGAAAAACTGTTTTTT
cdr3_aa: CASSSGQHHNEKLFF

j_call: TRBJ2-1
v_call: TRBV9
clone_size: few
d_call: .
cdr3_nt: TGTGCCAGCAGCACGGGGGATGAGCAGTTCTTC
cdr3_aa: CASSTGDEQFF

j_call: TRBJ2-4
v_call: TRBV13
clone_size: .
d_call: .
cdr3_nt: TGTGCCAGCAGCTTCCGCCATCGCGATGGGGCCAAAAACATTCAGTACTTC
cdr3_aa: CASSFRHRDGAKNIQYF

j_call: TRBJ1-2
v_call: TRBV2
clone_size: .
d_call: .
cdr3_nt: TGTGCCAGCACGACGGGGGATTACTATGGCTACACCTTC
cdr3_aa: CASTTGDYYGYTF

j_call: TRBJ1-4
v_call: TRBV27
clone_size: .
d_call: .
cdr3_nt: TGTGCCAGCAGTTCGCAGTATAATGAAAAACTGTTTTTT
cdr3_aa: CASSSQYNEKLFF

j_call: TRBJ2-6
v_call: TRBV7-8
clone_size: .
d_call: .
cdr3_nt: TGTGCCAGCAGCTTCACTTCTGGGGCCAACGTCCTGACTTTC
cdr3_aa: CASSFTSGANVLTF

j_call: TRBJ2-6
v_call: TRBV5-5
clone_size: .
d_call: .
cdr3_nt: TGTGCCAGCAGCCAACAGAGGGCGGGCAAAGGGGCTTTC
cdr3_aa: CASSQQRAGKGAF

j_call: TRBJ2-2
v_call: TRBV7-6
clone_size: .
d_call: .
cdr3_nt: TGTGCCAGCAGCTTAGGGGCGGGGCCGAACACCGGGGAGCTGTTTTTT
cdr3_aa: CASSLGAGPNTGELFF

j_call: TRBJ1-6
v_call: TRBV27
clone_size: .
d_call: TRBD1
cdr3_nt: TGTGCCAGCAGTACGCGACAGGGGAATAATTCACCCCTCCACTTT
cdr3_aa: CASSTRQGNNSPLHF

j_call: TRBJ2-1
v_call: TRBV9
clone_size: .
d_call: TRBD2
cdr3_nt: TGTGCCAGCAGCGTAGGCTTATCTAGCGGGATCAACAATGAGCAGTTCTTC
cdr3_aa: CASSVGLSSGINNEQFF

j_call: TRBJ2-7
v_call: TRBV7-8
clone_size: .
d_call: .
cdr3_nt: TGTGCCAGCAACCTAGTGTTCGCCTACGAGCAGTACTTC
cdr3_aa: CASNLVFAYEQYF

j_call: TRBJ2-7
v_call: TRBV28
clone_size: .
d_call: TRBD2
cdr3_nt: TGTGCCAGCAGTCCAGGGACTAGCGGGATGCCCGAGCAGTACTTC
cdr3_aa: CASSPGTSGMPEQYF

j_call: TRBJ2-3
v_call: TRBV11-3
clone_size: .
d_call: TRBD2
cdr3_nt: TGTGCCAGCAGCTCCCCCTCAGAGCGGGAGCCTTATACGCAGTATTTT
cdr3_aa: CASSSPSEREPYTQYF

j_call: TRBJ2-7
v_call: TRBV19
clone_size: .
d_call: .
cdr3_nt: TGTGCCAGTAGTATGTTTGGGGACTACGAGCAGTACTTC
cdr3_aa: CASSMFGDYEQYF

j_call: TRBJ2-5
v_call: TRBV29-1
clone_size: .
d_call: .
cdr3_nt: TGCAGCGCCCGGATAGGAGGCCAACCGGGAGAGACCCAGTACTTC
cdr3_aa: CSARIGGQPGETQYF

j_call: TRBJ2-5
v_call: TRBV21-1
clone_size: .
d_call: .
cdr3_nt: TGTGGACAGAGAAGGGGCTGGAAGACCCAGTACTTC
cdr3_aa: CGQRRGWKTQYF

j_call: TRBJ2-1
v_call: TRBV2
clone_size: .
d_call: .
cdr3_nt: TGTGCCAGCAGTGACGGTATCACGATGGGGGCCTGGGTCTACAATGAGCAGTTCTTC
cdr3_aa: CASSDGITMGAWVYNEQFF

j_call: TRBJ1-1
v_call: TRBV5-1
clone_size: .
d_call: TRBD1
cdr3_nt: TGCGCCAGCAGCATACAGGGGGCTGAAACTGAAGCTTTCTTT
cdr3_aa: CASSIQGAETEAFF

j_call: TRBJ1-4
v_call: TRBV21-1
clone_size: .
d_call: .
cdr3_nt: TGTGCCAGCAGCCCGGGGGGCAGAAGGAATGAAAAACTGTTTTTT
cdr3_aa: CASSPGGRRNEKLFF

j_call: TRBJ2-6
v_call: TRBV15
clone_size: .
d_call: TRBD1
cdr3_nt: TGTGCCACCAGCCGAGACAGGGGCGAAGCTGGGGCCAACGTCCTGACTTTC
cdr3_aa: CATSRDRGEAGANVLTF

j_call: TRBJ2-5
v_call: TRBV15
clone_size: .
d_call: .
cdr3_nt: TGTGCCACCAGCGGGGGGATCGTACAAGAGACCCAGTACTTC
cdr3_aa: CATSGGIVQETQYF

j_call: TRBJ2-1
v_call: TRBV5-1
clone_size: .
d_call: .
cdr3_nt: TGCGCCAGCAGCCTGGACTTTTTGAGCTCCTACAATGAGCAGTTCTTC
cdr3_aa: CASSLDFLSSYNEQFF

j_call: TRBJ2-3
v_call: TRBV10-3
clone_size: once
d_call: TRBD2
cdr3_nt: TGTGCCATCAGTGAGTCGAAGGGGACTAGCGGGAGCACAGATACGCAGTATTTT
cdr3_aa: CAISESKGTSGSTDTQYF

j_call: TRBJ1-1
v_call: TRBV19
clone_size: .
d_call: .
cdr3_nt: TGTGCCAGTAGAAGGACAGTGAGCACTGAAGCTTTCTTT
cdr3_aa: CASRRTVSTEAFF

j_call: TRBJ1-1
v_call: TRBV6-1
clone_size: .
d_call: .
cdr3_nt: TGTGCCAGCAGTGAGGCAGGGGTGAACACTGAAGCTTTCTTT
cdr3_aa: CASSEAGVNTEAFF

j_call: TRBJ2-2
v_call: TRBV27
clone_size: .
d_call: .
cdr3_nt: TGTGCCAGCAGTTTATCGATCGGGGAGCTGTTTTTT
cdr3_aa: CASSLSIGELFF

j_call: TRBJ1-5
v_call: TRBV19
clone_size: .
d_call: .
cdr3_nt: TGTGCCAGTAGTATTCTCGGTGGGGAACCCGGGGCTTGGCCCCAGCATTTT
cdr3_aa: CASSILGGEPGAWPQHF

j_call: TRBJ2-7
v_call: TRBV7-2
clone_size: .
d_call: TRBD2
cdr3_nt: TGTGCCAGCAGCTGGACTAGCGGGAGCTACGAGCAGTACTTC
cdr3_aa: CASSWTSGSYEQYF

j_call: TRBJ1-5
v_call: TRBV5-1
clone_size: .
d_call: TRBD1
cdr3_nt: TGCGCCAGCGCGAGGGGGCCCCAGCCTGACAATCAGCCCCAGCATTTT
cdr3_aa: CASARGPQPDNQPQHF

j_call: TRBJ2-7
v_call: TRBV15
clone_size: once
d_call: .
cdr3_nt: TGTGCCACCAGCAGAGCCGGCCACGAGCAGTACTTC
cdr3_aa: CATSRAGHEQYF

j_call: TRBJ2-7
v_call: TRBV5-1
clone_size: .
d_call: .
cdr3_nt: TGCGCCAGCAGCTTGGCCGGGACCTACGAGCAGTACTTC
cdr3_aa: CASSLAGTYEQYF

j_call: TRBJ2-7
v_call: TRBV4-3
clone_size: .
d_call: TRBD2
cdr3_nt: TGCGCCAGCAGCCAAGGGACTAGCGGGAGATACGAGCAGTACTTC
cdr3_aa: CASSQGTSGRYEQYF

j_call: TRBJ1-3
v_call: TRBV4-3
clone_size: .
d_call: TRBD1
cdr3_nt: TGCGCCAGCAGCCGCCTGACCGGGACAGGGGTTGGAAACACCATATATTTT
cdr3_aa: CASSRLTGTGVGNTIYF

j_call: TRBJ1-2
v_call: TRBV6-1
clone_size: .
d_call: .
cdr3_nt: TGTGCTGGGGGGGCAAATAACTATGGCTACACCTTC
cdr3_aa: CAGGANNYGYTF

j_call: TRBJ1-2
v_call: TRBV4-3
clone_size: few
d_call: .
cdr3_nt: TGCGCCAGCAGCCAAACAGGTGGCTATGGCTACACCTTC
cdr3_aa: CASSQTGGYGYTF

j_call: TRBJ2-1
v_call: TRBV27
clone_size: .
d_call: .
cdr3_nt: TGTGCCAGCAGTGGTAAGCGGGTAAGCTCCTACAATGAGCAGTTCTTC
cdr3_aa: CASSGKRVSSYNEQFF

j_call: TRBJ2-5
v_call: TRBV7-9
clone_size: .
d_call: TRBD1
cdr3_nt: TGTGCCAGCAGCTTAGGCCAGGGGGCAATGGGGGAGACCCAGTACTTC
cdr3_aa: CASSLGQGAMGETQYF

j_call: TRBJ2-5
v_call: TRBV27
clone_size: once
d_call: .
cdr3_nt: TGTGCCAGCAGTTTAAGGGGAGGAGAGACCCAGTACTTC
cdr3_aa: CASSLRGGETQYF

j_call: TRBJ1-2
v_call: TRBV29-1
clone_size: .
d_call: TRBD1
cdr3_nt: TGCAGCGCCGGCGGGACAGGGGGACCCCCCAGCTATGGCTACACCTTC
cdr3_aa: CSAGGTGGPPSYGYTF

j_call: TRBJ1-5
v_call: TRBV28
clone_size: .
d_call: TRBD1
cdr3_nt: TGTGCCAGCAGTTCCAGGGGGTATAGCAATCAGCCCCAGCATTTT
cdr3_aa: CASSSRGYSNQPQHF

j_call: TRBJ2-3
v_call: TRBV7-9
clone_size: once
d_call: TRBD1
cdr3_nt: TGTGCCAGCAGCCGTAAAGGACAGGGTCCCACAGATACGCAGTATTTT
cdr3_aa: CASSRKGQGPTDTQYF

j_call: TRBJ2-2
v_call: TRBV29-1
clone_size: .
d_call: .
cdr3_nt: TGCAGCGTCCCCGTGGGACCGGGCCCTGCCGGGGAGCTGTTTTTT
cdr3_aa: CSVPVGPGPAGELFF